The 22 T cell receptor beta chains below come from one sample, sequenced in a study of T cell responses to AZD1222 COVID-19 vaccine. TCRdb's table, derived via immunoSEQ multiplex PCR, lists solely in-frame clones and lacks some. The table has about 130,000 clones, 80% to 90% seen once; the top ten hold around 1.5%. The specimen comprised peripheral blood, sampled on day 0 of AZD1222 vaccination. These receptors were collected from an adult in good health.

In nucleotides, the CDR3 is TGTGCCAGCAGCCCCTACCCAGACGAGCAGTACTTC. This codes for CASSPYPDEQYF. The V call is TRBV5-4, the J call TRBJ2-7; D unresolved. V was shortened by 4 bases and J by 5 bases, with 10 bases between the two germline ends. The CDR3 is 12 amino acids. Germline V gives CDR1 SGHNT, CDR2 YYREEE (reference sequence).

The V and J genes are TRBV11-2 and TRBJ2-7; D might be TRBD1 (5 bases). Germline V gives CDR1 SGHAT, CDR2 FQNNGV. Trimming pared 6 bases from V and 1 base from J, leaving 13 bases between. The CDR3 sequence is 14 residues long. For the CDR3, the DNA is TGTGCCAGCAGTTCAAACAGGAATTCCTACGAGCAGTACTTC. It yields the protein CASSSNRNSYEQYF.

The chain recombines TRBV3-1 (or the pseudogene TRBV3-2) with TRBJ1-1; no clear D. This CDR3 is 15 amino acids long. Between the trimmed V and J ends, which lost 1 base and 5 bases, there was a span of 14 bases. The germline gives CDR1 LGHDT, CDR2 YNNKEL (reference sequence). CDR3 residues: CASSQVAGQRTEAFF. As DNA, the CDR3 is TGTGCCAGCAGCCAAGTTGCGGGCCAGAGAACTGAAGCTTTCTTT.

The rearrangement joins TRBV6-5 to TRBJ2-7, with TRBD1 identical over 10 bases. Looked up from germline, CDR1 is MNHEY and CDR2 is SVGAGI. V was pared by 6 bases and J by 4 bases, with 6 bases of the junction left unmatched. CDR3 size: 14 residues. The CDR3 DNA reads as TGTGCCAGCAGCCTGGGACAGGGGCTGTACGAGCAGTACTTC. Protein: CASSLGQGLYEQYF.

CDR3 sequence (DNA): TGCGCCAGCAGCTTGGGCAGGGACAGCCAAAGCTATGGCTACACCTTC. It translates to CASSLGRDSQSYGYTF. The chain couples TRBV5-1 to TRBJ1-2, with 7 nucleotides matching TRBD1. CDR3 length: 16 amino acids. The germline CDR1 and CDR2 sequences are SGHRS and YFSETQ. The V and J ends lost 0 bases and 4 bases, in that order; junction bases with no gene match: 9.

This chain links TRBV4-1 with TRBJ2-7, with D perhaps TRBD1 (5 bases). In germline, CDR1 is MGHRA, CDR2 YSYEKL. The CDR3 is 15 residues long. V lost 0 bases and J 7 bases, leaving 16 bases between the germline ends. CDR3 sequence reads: CASSQDRTLLLEQYF. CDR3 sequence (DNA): TGCGCCAGCAGCCAAGATCGGACACTGCTACTAGAGCAGTACTTC.

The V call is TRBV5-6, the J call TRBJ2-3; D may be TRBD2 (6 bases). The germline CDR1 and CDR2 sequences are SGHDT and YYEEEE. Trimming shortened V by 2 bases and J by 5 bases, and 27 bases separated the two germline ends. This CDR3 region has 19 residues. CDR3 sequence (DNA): TGTGCCAGCAGCTTTCCCCGGCTATTGTCTAGCGAGGGGTTAGATACGCAGTATTTT. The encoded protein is CASSFPRLLSSEGLDTQYF.

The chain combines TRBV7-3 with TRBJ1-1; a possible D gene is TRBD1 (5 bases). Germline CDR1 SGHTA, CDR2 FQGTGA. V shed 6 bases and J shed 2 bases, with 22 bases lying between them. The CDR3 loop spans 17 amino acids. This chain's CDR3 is CASRPDWGQGSNTEAFF. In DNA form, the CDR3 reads TGTGCCAGCAGACCAGATTGGGGCCAGGGAAGTAACACTGAAGCTTTCTTT.

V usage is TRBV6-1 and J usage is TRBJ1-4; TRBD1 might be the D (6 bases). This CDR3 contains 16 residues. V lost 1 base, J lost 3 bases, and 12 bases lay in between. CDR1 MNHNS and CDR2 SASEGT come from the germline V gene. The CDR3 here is CASSEESTGPNEKLFF. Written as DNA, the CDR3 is TGTGCCAGCAGTGAAGAATCTACAGGGCCTAATGAAAAACTGTTTTTT.

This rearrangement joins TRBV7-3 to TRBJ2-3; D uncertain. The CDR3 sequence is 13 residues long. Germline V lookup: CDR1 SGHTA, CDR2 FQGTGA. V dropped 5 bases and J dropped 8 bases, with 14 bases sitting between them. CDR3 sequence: CASSQSGQATQYF. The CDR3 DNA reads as TGTGCCAGCAGCCAGTCGGGCCAAGCTACGCAGTATTTT.

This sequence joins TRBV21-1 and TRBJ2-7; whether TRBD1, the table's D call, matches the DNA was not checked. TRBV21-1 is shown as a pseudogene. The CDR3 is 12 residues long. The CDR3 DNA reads TGTGCCAGCAGCAAAGGGGGGCACGAGCAGTACTTC. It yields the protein CASSKGGHEQYF.

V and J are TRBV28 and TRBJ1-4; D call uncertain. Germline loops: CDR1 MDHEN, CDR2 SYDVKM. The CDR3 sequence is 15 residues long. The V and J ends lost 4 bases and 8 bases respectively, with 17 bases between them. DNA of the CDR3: TGTGCCAGCAGTTCAATATCCGGGCGTCCCGAAAAACTGTTTTTT. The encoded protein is CASSSISGRPEKLFF.

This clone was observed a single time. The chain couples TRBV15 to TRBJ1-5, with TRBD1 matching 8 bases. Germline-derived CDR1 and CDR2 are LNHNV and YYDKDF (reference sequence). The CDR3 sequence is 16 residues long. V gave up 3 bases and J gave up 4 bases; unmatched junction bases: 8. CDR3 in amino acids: CATSSKTGQVNQPQHF. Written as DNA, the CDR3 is TGTGCCACCAGCAGCAAGACGGGACAGGTTAATCAGCCCCAGCATTTT.

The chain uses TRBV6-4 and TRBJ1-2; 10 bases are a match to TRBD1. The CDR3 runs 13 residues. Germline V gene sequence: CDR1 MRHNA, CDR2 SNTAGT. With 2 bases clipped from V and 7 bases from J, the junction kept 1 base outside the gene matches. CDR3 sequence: CASSDGDRGGYTF. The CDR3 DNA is TGTGCCAGCAGTGACGGGGACAGGGGTGGCTACACCTTC.

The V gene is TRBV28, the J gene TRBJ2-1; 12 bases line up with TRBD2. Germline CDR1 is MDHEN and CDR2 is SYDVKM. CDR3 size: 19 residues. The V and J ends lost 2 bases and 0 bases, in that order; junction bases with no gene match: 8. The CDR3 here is CASSLMELAGGFSYNEQFF. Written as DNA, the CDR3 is TGTGCCAGCAGTTTAATGGAACTAGCGGGGGGCTTCTCCTACAATGAGCAGTTCTTC. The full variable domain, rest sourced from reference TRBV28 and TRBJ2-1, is DVKVTQSSRYLVKRTGEKVFLECVQDMDHENMFWYRQDPGLGLRLIYFSYDVKMKEKGDIPEGYSVSREKKERFSLILESASTNQTSMYLCASSLMELAGGFSYNEQFFGPGTRLTVL.

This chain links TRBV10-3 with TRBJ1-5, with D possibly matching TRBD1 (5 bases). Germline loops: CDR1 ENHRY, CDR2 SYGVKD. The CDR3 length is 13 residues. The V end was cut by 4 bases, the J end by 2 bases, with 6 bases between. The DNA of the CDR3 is TGTGCCATCAGTGCGGGGGGCAATCAGCCCCAGCATTTT. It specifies CAISAGGNQPQHF.

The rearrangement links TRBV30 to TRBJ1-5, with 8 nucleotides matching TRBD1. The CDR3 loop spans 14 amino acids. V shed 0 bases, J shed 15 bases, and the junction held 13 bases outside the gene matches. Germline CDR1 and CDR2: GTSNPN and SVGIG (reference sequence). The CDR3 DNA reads TGTGCCTGGAGTGTACAGGGGGGCTGGACAGCCCTGCATTTT. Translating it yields CAWSVQGGWTALHF.

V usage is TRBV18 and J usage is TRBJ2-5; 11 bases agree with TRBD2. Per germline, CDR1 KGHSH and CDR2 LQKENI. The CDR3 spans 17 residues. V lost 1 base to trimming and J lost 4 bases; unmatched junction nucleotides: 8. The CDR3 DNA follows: TGTGCCAGCTCACCACGGACTAGCGGGTCGACGGTAGAGACCCAGTACTTC. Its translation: CASSPRTSGSTVETQYF.

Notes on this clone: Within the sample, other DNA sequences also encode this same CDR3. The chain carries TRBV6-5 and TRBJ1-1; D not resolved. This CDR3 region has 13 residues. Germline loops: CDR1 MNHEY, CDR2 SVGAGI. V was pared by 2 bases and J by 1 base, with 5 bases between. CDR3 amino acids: CASSYRRNTEAFF. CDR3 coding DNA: TGTGCCAGCAGTTACAGGAGGAACACTGAAGCTTTCTTT.

As DNA, the CDR3 is TGTGCCACCAGCAAAGACAGAGCGCCTGGCTACACCTTC. Residues: CATSKDRAPGYTF. The rearrangement uses TRBV15 and TRBJ1-2, with a possible D match to TRBD1 (5 bases). The V gene lost 4 bases and the J gene lost 7 bases, with 13 bases spanning the gap. Germline V gene data show CDR1 as LNHNV and CDR2 as YYDKDF (reference sequence). The CDR3 spans 13 residues.

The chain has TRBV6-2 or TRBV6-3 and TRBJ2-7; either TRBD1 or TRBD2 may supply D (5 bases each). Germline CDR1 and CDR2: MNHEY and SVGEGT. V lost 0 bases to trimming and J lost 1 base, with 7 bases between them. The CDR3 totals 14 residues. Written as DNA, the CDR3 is TGTGCCAGCAGTTACTCGTGGGGGTCCTACGAGCAGTACTTC. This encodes CASSYSWGSYEQYF.

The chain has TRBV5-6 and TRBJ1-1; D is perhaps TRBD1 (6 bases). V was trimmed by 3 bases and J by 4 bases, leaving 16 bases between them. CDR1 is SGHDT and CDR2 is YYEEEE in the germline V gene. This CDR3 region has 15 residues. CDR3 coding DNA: TGTGCCAGCAGCTGGGGGGCTAACCGGGCCACTGAAGCTTTCTTT. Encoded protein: CASSWGANRATEAFF.